Listed below are T cell receptor beta chains from one sample, sequenced in a study of T cell repertoires in cytomegalovirus infection. TCRdb recomputed calls from the reads with MiXCR, one row per CDR3 protein. This sample has roughly 990,000 distinct CDR3 sequences, with approximately 31% found just once. The antigens of these receptors remain unknown. Sequences were derived from cultured CD8+ T cells from PBMCs, sampled from culture after CMV antigen stimulation. The receptors were sampled from a human donor in good health (CMV status not recorded). Some clones in this sample may be carry-over from other donors' samples. CDR3s include the opening cysteine and the closing phenylalanine or tryptophan. Each record gives: V gene, J gene, clone size, D gene, CDR3 DNA, CDR3 protein. A D gene is named only where the DNA matches it firmly. Size values are once, few and many counts, or a class for expanded clones, and some rows have none.

>TRBV5-4|TRBJ2-1|.|.
TGTGCCAGCAGCTTCCTGAGGGGGGCGCAGGGGAATGAGCAGTTCTTC
CASSFLRGAQGNEQFF
>TRBV20-1|TRBJ1-2|few|.
TGCAGTGCCCAACCGGTGTGGGACGCCTATGGCTACACCTTC
CSAQPVWDAYGYTF
>TRBV12-5|TRBJ1-5|many|.
TGTGCTAGTGGTTTGGTGACCCGGACCTTCAATCAGCCCCAGCATTTT
CASGLVTRTFNQPQHF
>TRBV6-2/TRBV6-3|TRBJ2-7|few|TRBD1
TGTGCCACCACAAGACAGGGGGACTACGAGCAGTACTTC
CATTRQGDYEQYF
>TRBV27|TRBJ2-1|.|.
TGTGCCAGCAGTTTACAGGTCGCCGGGAATGAGCAGTTCTTC
CASSLQVAGNEQFF
>TRBV27|TRBJ2-1|.|.
TGTGCCAGCAGACCTGGGGAAGCCCAGGGGAATGAGCAGTTCTTC
CASRPGEAQGNEQFF
>TRBV4-1|TRBJ1-1|many|.
TGCGCCAGCAGCCAAGGGCAGGGGACGAACACTGAAGCTTTCTTT
CASSQGQGTNTEAFF
>TRBV28|TRBJ1-4|few|.
TGTGCCAGCAGTTTCGACGAGTGGAATGAAAAACTGTTTTTT
CASSFDEWNEKLFF
>TRBV12-3/TRBV12-4|TRBJ2-1|few|.
TGTGCCAGCGGCTGGGGGTCCTTCTACAATGAGCAGTTCTTC
CASGWGSFYNEQFF
>TRBV6-2/TRBV6-3|TRBJ2-7|.|TRBD2
TGTGCCAGTCGTCGACTAGCGGACTCCTACGAGCAGTACTTC
CASRRLADSYEQYF
>TRBV5-8|TRBJ2-3|.|TRBD1
TGTGCCAGCAGCTCCCCGAGGGACAGGGTGATAGATACGCAGTATTTT
CASSSPRDRVIDTQYF
>TRBV15|TRBJ1-6|few|.
TGTGCTACCAGCAGAGATCGGACCGGGGACTCACCCCTCCACTTT
CATSRDRTGDSPLHF
>TRBV6-5|TRBJ2-5|few|.
TGTGCCAGCAGTTACTCGAGAGAACAAGAGACCCAGTACTTC
CASSYSREQETQYF
>TRBV7-9|TRBJ2-2|many|TRBD1
TGTGCCAGCAGCTTAGCGGGACAGGCACAAAACACCGGGGAGCTGTTTTTT
CASSLAGQAQNTGELFF
>TRBV12-5|TRBJ1-1|many|.
TGTGCTAGTGCCCCGCGGGGGGGATTGGACACTGAAGCTTTCTTT
CASAPRGGLDTEAFF
>TRBV19|TRBJ2-7|.|.
TGTGCCAGTAGTTGGGCCAGGGCTTACGAGCAGTACTTC
CASSWARAYEQYF
>TRBV24-1|TRBJ2-2|few|.
TGTGCCACGACAACCCCAGGGGACGGGGAGCTGTTTTTT
CATTTPGDGELFF